This is a list of T cell receptor beta chains from one sample in a study of beta chain features in type 1 diabetes. Assay used: immunoSEQ multiplex PCR; TCRdb lists only in-frame clones, some missing. This sample yields more than 250,000 clones, of which roughly 21% are seen a single time; approximately 0.029% belongs to the top ten. The sequenced sample was naive CD4+ T cells from blood. Source of these receptors: a woman in her thirties or forties with type 1 diabetes. Each CDR3 is given with its conserved first and last residue. The D gene is left open where the match is weak. Rows give clone size only sometimes, using once, few, many, or a class for an expanded clone.

D	V	size	J	CDR3	DNA
TRBD1	TRBV15	NA	TRBJ2-1	CATSGRDRVVNEQFF	TGTGCCACCAGCGGCCGGGACAGGGTGGTCAATGAGCAGTTCTTC
NA	TRBV5-4	few	TRBJ1-1	CASSPEARMNTEAFF	TGTGCCAGCAGCCCGGAGGCCAGGATGAACACTGAAGCTTTCTTT
NA	TRBV29-1	NA	TRBJ1-4	CSAGAQGNEKLFF	TGCAGCGCTGGGGCACAGGGTAATGAAAAACTGTTTTTT
NA	TRBV11-1	NA	TRBJ1-2	CASSSTGDYDRANYGYTF	TGTGCCAGCAGCTCCACGGGGGATTACGATCGTGCTAACTATGGCTACACCTTC
TRBD2	TRBV14	NA	TRBJ2-1	CASSHLSGWGDEQFF	TGTGCCAGCAGCCACCTTAGCGGGTGGGGCGATGAGCAGTTCTTC
NA	TRBV18	NA	TRBJ2-5	CASSAASVQETQYF	TGTGCCAGCTCGGCTGCTAGCGTACAAGAGACCCAGTACTTC
NA	TRBV9	few	TRBJ1-2	CASSLTGGVSGYTF	TGTGCCAGCAGCTTGACGGGAGGGGTGAGTGGCTACACCTTC
NA	TRBV30	NA	TRBJ1-2	CAWTKAIGGYTF	TGTGCCTGGACTAAGGCGATCGGGGGCTACACCTTC
NA	TRBV30	few	TRBJ1-1	CAWSVGPMNTEAFF	TGTGCCTGGAGTGTTGGGCCCATGAACACTGAAGCTTTCTTT
TRBD2	TRBV25-1	few	TRBJ2-5	CASSEYSGTSLLETQYF	TGTGCCAGCAGTGAATATTCAGGGACTAGCCTTCTGGAGACCCAGTACTTC
NA	TRBV16	NA	TRBJ1-1	CASSQSREREAFF	TGTGCCAGCAGCCAATCTAGAGAGAGAGAAGCTTTCTTT
TRBD1	TRBV9	few	TRBJ1-1	CASSRQGPVSTEAFF	TGTGCCAGCAGCCGACAGGGACCGGTTTCCACTGAAGCTTTCTTT
TRBD2	TRBV4-1	few	TRBJ2-7	CASSQHGTSGGVPSEQYF	TGCGCCAGCAGCCAGCATGGGACTAGCGGGGGGGTACCGAGCGAGCAGTACTTC
NA	TRBV7-9	NA	TRBJ1-4	CASSLFGGTNEKLFF	TGTGCCAGCAGCTTATTCGGGGGAACTAATGAAAAACTGTTTTTT
NA	TRBV7-2	NA	TRBJ2-5	CASSSYVVETQYF	TGTGCCAGCAGCTCCTATGTAGTAGAGACCCAGTACTTC
TRBD1	TRBV9	NA	TRBJ2-4	CASSVGTGKNIQYF	TGTGCCAGCAGCGTGGGGACAGGGAAAAACATTCAGTACTTC
NA	TRBV7-2	NA	TRBJ1-6	CASSSRQQNSPLHF	TGTGCCAGCAGCTCGCGACAGCAGAATTCACCCCTCCACTTT
NA	TRBV28	NA	TRBJ1-1	CASSLRPGEAFF	TGTGCCAGCAGCTTGCGACCGGGGGAAGCTTTCTTT
NA	TRBV5-1	NA	TRBJ2-7	CASSSSASYEQYF	TGCGCCAGCAGCTCCAGCGCCTCCTACGAGCAGTACTTC
NA	TRBV5-4	NA	TRBJ2-1	CASSLLRGSYNEQFF	TGTGCCAGCAGCTTGTTACGGGGCTCCTACAATGAGCAGTTCTTC
TRBD2	TRBV11-1	NA	TRBJ2-1	CASSLGTSYNEQFF	TGTGCCAGCAGCTTAGGGACTAGCTACAATGAGCAGTTCTTC
NA	TRBV29-1	few	TRBJ1-1	CSVDGEGGLSTEAFF	TGCAGCGTTGATGGGGAGGGGGGGCTGAGCACTGAAGCTTTCTTT
TRBD2	TRBV5-4	NA	TRBJ2-7	CASSPGGGPYEQYF	TGTGCCAGCAGCCCTGGCGGGGGGCCGTACGAGCAGTACTTC
NA	TRBV5-1	few	TRBJ2-7	CASSLYYEQYF	TGCGCCAGCAGTCTCTATTACGAGCAGTACTTC
TRBD1	TRBV2	NA	TRBJ1-2	CASSEEGQSYGYTF	TGTGCCAGCAGTGAGGAGGGACAGTCCTATGGCTACACCTTC
NA	TRBV7-3	few	TRBJ2-1	CASSLSSGEQFF	TGTGCCAGCAGCTTATCGAGCGGGGAGCAGTTCTTC
TRBD2	TRBV10-3	NA	TRBJ2-1	CAISFLAGTHTEQFF	TGTGCCATCAGTTTCCTAGCGGGAACCCACACTGAGCAGTTCTTC
TRBD1	TRBV6-5	NA	TRBJ2-7	CASRIQGAPYEQYF	TGTGCCAGCAGGATACAGGGGGCTCCCTACGAGCAGTACTTC
TRBD2	TRBV18	NA	TRBJ2-1	CASSPRVAGGHEQFF	TGTGCCAGCTCACCAAGAGTAGCGGGAGGGCATGAGCAGTTCTTC
TRBD1	TRBV7-2	NA	TRBJ2-3	CASSYRGPGTDTQYF	TGTGCCAGCAGTTACAGGGGGCCGGGCACAGATACGCAGTATTTT
NA	TRBV7-3	NA	TRBJ2-2	CASSPGQLGKLFF	TGTGCCAGCAGTCCAGGACAGCTGGGGAAGCTGTTTTTT
NA	TRBV2	few	TRBJ2-1	CASRVQGQLEEQFF	TGTGCCAGCCGGGTCCAAGGTCAACTCGAGGAGCAGTTCTTC
TRBD2	TRBV6-5	NA	TRBJ2-1	CATMARGTSNEQFF	TGTGCCACCATGGCCCGCGGGACTAGCAATGAGCAGTTCTTC
NA	TRBV30	few	TRBJ1-4	CASNRVSNEKLFF	TGTGCGAGTAACAGGGTGTCGAATGAAAAACTGTTTTTT
NA	TRBV15	NA	TRBJ2-1	CATSRDQMGGNEQFF	TGTGCCACCAGCAGAGATCAAATGGGGGGAAATGAGCAGTTCTTC
NA	TRBV5-1	NA	TRBJ2-3	CASSSTLDTQYF	TGCGCCAGCAGCTCTACCCTTGATACGCAGTATTTT
NA	TRBV29-1	NA	TRBJ1-1	CSVNRNMNTEAFF	TGCAGCGTTAACAGGAATATGAACACTGAAGCTTTCTTT
NA	TRBV10-3	few	TRBJ2-3	CAISESSGTDTQYF	TGTGCCATCAGTGAGTCGAGTGGCACAGATACGCAGTATTTT
TRBD2	TRBV5-1	NA	TRBJ2-1	CASSLRGGNEQFF	TGCGCCAGCAGCTTGCGGGGGGGGAATGAGCAGTTCTTC
NA	TRBV30	NA	TRBJ2-6	CAWSTGVSSSGANVLTF	TGTGCCTGGTCAACCGGGGTTTCGAGCTCTGGGGCCAACGTCCTGACTTTC
TRBD1	TRBV4-1	few	TRBJ1-5	CASRRTGVQPQHF	TGCGCCAGCAGGCGAACAGGGGTTCAGCCCCAGCATTTT
TRBD1	TRBV9	NA	TRBJ2-7	CASGTEGEQYF	TGTGCCAGCGGGACAGAGGGCGAGCAGTACTTC
NA	TRBV6-6	few	TRBJ1-2	CASSYRESDGYTF	TGTGCCAGCAGTTACCGGGAGTCGGACGGCTACACCTTC
NA	TRBV29-1	few	TRBJ2-7	CSALTHYEQYF	TGCAGCGCTTTGACCCACTACGAGCAGTACTTC
TRBD2	TRBV30	few	TRBJ2-3	CAWRLAGATDTQYF	TGTGCCTGGAGACTAGCGGGAGCGACAGATACGCAGTATTTT
NA	TRBV5-6	NA	TRBJ2-3	CASSLGHHSTDTQYF	TGTGCCAGCAGCTTGGGGCACCACAGCACAGATACGCAGTATTTT
NA	TRBV6-5	few	TRBJ1-5	CASSKEEGQPQHF	TGTGCCAGCTCAAAGGAGGAGGGACAGCCCCAGCATTTT
NA	TRBV5-1	few	TRBJ2-1	CASSFEDNSYNEQFF	TGCGCCAGCAGCTTCGAGGATAACTCCTACAATGAGCAGTTCTTC
NA	TRBV9	NA	TRBJ1-1	CASSPTGMNTEAFF	TGTGCCAGCAGCCCAACAGGGATGAACACTGAAGCTTTCTTT
NA	TRBV11-2	few	TRBJ2-5	CASSSSQETQYF	TGTGCCAGCAGCTCCTCCCAAGAGACCCAGTACTTC
TRBD2	TRBV15	NA	TRBJ2-5	CATSTRTSWGETQYF	TGTGCCACCAGCACCCGGACTAGCTGGGGGGAGACCCAGTACTTC
NA	TRBV30	few	TRBJ1-2	CAWSRGGYGYTF	TGTGCCTGGAGTCGGGGGGGCTATGGCTACACCTTC
NA	TRBV4-2	NA	TRBJ1-2	CASSQASRKESRGYTF	TGTGCCAGCAGCCAAGCCTCGAGGAAAGAATCGAGGGGCTACACCTTC